This T cell receptor beta chain came from a study of blood T cell repertoires in COVID-19. From germline, CDR1 is SGDLS and CDR2 YYNGEE. The CDR3 contains 14 residues. Trimming took off 4 bases at V and 9 bases at J, with 17 bases between the two ends. Sequenced by immunoSEQ multiplex PCR; TCRdb stores in-frame clones only, minus some. The sample records 190,000 or so clones, roughly 90% being singletons. This chain connects TRBV9 to TRBJ2-1; perhaps TRBD1 as D (6 bases). This TCR was recovered from a woman aged 18 to 35 who had recovered from COVID-19. Source material: PBMCs or T cells enriched from blood (not recorded which). The CDR3 reads CASSPSLRGGEQFF. CDR3 in DNA: TGTGCCAGCAGCCCCTCGCTTCGAGGGGGTGAGCAGTTCTTC.